Below are 16 T cell receptor beta chains sequenced from a single sample in a study of blood T cell repertoires in COVID-19. Sequencing used immunoSEQ multiplex PCR; TCRdb keeps in-frame clones, though not all of them. This sample has about 230,000 clones, with about nine tenths found just once. The sequenced material came from peripheral blood. Receptor source: a man aged 45 to 65 with COVID-19, enrolled during active disease.

This chain joins TRBV6-4 and TRBJ2-4; D unresolved. This CDR3 comprises 15 residues. V lost 6 bases and J lost 0, with 12 bases in between. CDR1 and CDR2 from the germline V gene are MRHNA and SNTAGT. The CDR3 nucleotides are TGTGCCAGCAGAAGAGCCGTGCTAGCCAAAAACATTCAGTACTTC. Its protein product is CASRRAVLAKNIQYF.

The chain has TRBV18 and TRBJ2-1; 15 positions agree with TRBD2. Germline V gene lookup returns CDR1 KGHSH and CDR2 LQKENI. There are 15 residues in the CDR3. V gave up 4 bases and J gave up 9 bases; unmatched junction bases: 4. CDR3 sequence reads: CASSRGLAGGGEQFF. Here the CDR3 DNA reads TGTGCCAGCTCACGGGGACTAGCGGGAGGTGGTGAGCAGTTCTTC.

Note on this clone: Other DNA sequences in the same sample also yield this CDR3. The chain joins TRBV18 to TRBJ1-2; the match to TRBD1 covers 8 bases. Trimming took 3 bases from V and 2 from J; bases not matched to a gene: 5. The germline CDR1 and CDR2 sequences are KGHSH and LQKENI. This CDR3 comprises 15 residues. The CDR3 loop is CASSPMRQGNYGYTF. As DNA, the CDR3 is TGTGCCAGCTCACCGATGCGACAGGGGAACTATGGCTACACCTTC.

Here the CDR3 DNA reads TGCGCCAGCAGCCTGGGTGATGCTACTTACGAGCAGTACTTC. It specifies CASSLGDATYEQYF. This chain links TRBV5-1 with TRBJ2-7; D ambiguous. Trimming took off 4 bases at V and 4 bases at J, with 15 bases between the two ends. CDR1 and CDR2 from the germline V gene are SGHRS and YFSETQ. There are 14 residues in the CDR3.

The rearrangement links TRBV9 to TRBJ2-3, with 8 bases fitting TRBD2. Losses at the gene ends were 0 bases for V and 5 bases for J; bases not matched to a gene: 8. Germline CDR1 reads SGDLS; CDR2 reads YYNGEE. The CDR3 totals 16 residues. The CDR3, as DNA: TGTGCCAGCAGCGTAGGATTGCGGGGGGCCGAAGATACGCAGTATTTT. It specifies CASSVGLRGAEDTQYF.

In this sample, this clone turned up once. This sequence joins TRBV3-1 (or the pseudogene TRBV3-2) and TRBJ2-7; TRBD1 aligns across 7 bases. Germline V gene data show CDR1 as LGHDT and CDR2 as YNNKEL (reference sequence). CDR3 length: 11 residues. The CDR3, as DNA: TGTGAGGGGACAGACCGAAGGGAGCAGTACTTC. Its protein product is CEGTDRREQYF.

Only a few counts were recorded for this clone. This chain links TRBV11-2 with TRBJ2-2, with D unresolved. The CDR3 contains 15 residues. V was cut by 2 bases and J by 2 bases, with 9 bases left in between. Germline values: CDR1 SGHAT, CDR2 FQNNGV. The CDR3 bases are TGTGCCAGCAGCTTATTCAGGCGAAACACCGGGGAGCTGTTTTTT. This gives the protein CASSLFRRNTGELFF. Combining the CDR3 with reference TRBV11-2 and TRBJ2-2 gives the whole variable domain EAGVAQSPRYKIIEKRQSVAFWCNPISGHATLYWYQQILGQGPKLLIQFQNNGVVDDSQLPKDRFSAERLKGVDSTLKIQPAKLEDSAVYLCASSLFRRNTGELFFGEGSRLTVL.

In this sample, this clone turned up a few times. The chain carries TRBV5-1 and TRBJ1-1; unclear D gene. The germline gives CDR1 SGHRS, CDR2 YFSETQ. The CDR3 loop spans 13 amino acids. V lost 4 bases to trimming and J lost 6 bases, with 13 bases between them. The CDR3 bases are TGCGCCAGCAGCCCCGGCGGACTCGCTGAAGCTTTCTTT. Protein: CASSPGGLAEAFF. Supplemented by reference TRBV5-1 and TRBJ1-1, the full variable domain reads KAGVTQTPRYLIKTRGQQVTLSCSPISGHRSVSWYQQTPGQGLQFLFEYFSETQRNKGNFPGRFSGRQFSNSRSEMNVSTLELGDSALYLCASSPGGLAEAFFGQGTRLTVV.

The V call is TRBV6-5, the J call TRBJ2-7; TRBD2 is a possible D gene (6 bases). Trimming stripped 0 bases from V and 5 bases from J, with 11 bases between. CDR3 length: 14 amino acids. Germline values: CDR1 MNHEY, CDR2 SVGAGI. The CDR3 spells CASSYSYRENEQYF. As DNA, the CDR3 is TGTGCCAGCAGTTACTCGTATCGGGAGAACGAGCAGTACTTC.

The chain links TRBV29-1 to TRBJ2-1; 14 bases align to TRBD2. V lost 6 bases to trimming and J lost 7 bases; unmatched junction nucleotides: 8. CDR1 and CDR2 from the germline V gene are SQVTM and ANQGSEA. The CDR3 is made up of 15 amino acids. In nucleotides, the CDR3 is TGCAGCGTAATAGGGACTAGCGGGAGTGGGAATGAGCAGTTCTTC. Amino acids: CSVIGTSGSGNEQFF.

About this clone itself: Within the sample, other DNA sequences also encode this same CDR3. The V call is TRBV5-1, the J call TRBJ2-7, with 10 bases fitting TRBD1. The germline CDR1 and CDR2 sequences are SGHRS and YFSETQ. With V trimmed by 4 bases and J by 2 bases, 3 bases remained unmatched. CDR3 length equals 14 residues. The DNA of the CDR3 is TGCGCCAGCAGCCTGGGACAGGGGCCCTACGAGCAGTACTTC. It codes for CASSLGQGPYEQYF.

This chain uses TRBV5-4 with TRBJ2-1; 14 bases map to TRBD2. Germline CDR1 and CDR2: SGHNT and YYREEE (reference sequence). Unmatched junction bases numbered 3, after V lost 4 bases and J lost 6 bases. The length of the CDR3 is 15 residues. In nucleotides, the CDR3 is TGTGCCAGCAGCCTGGGACTAGCGGGAGCCAATGAGCAGTTCTTC. Its translation is CASSLGLAGANEQFF.

V usage is TRBV11-2 and J usage is TRBJ2-7; 8 positions match TRBD2. Trimming took 0 bases from V and 5 from J; bases not matched to a gene: 6. The CDR3 sequence is 15 residues long. In germline, CDR1 is SGHAT, CDR2 FQNNGV. CDR3 in amino acids: CASSLESSGRNEQYF. DNA for the CDR3: TGTGCCAGCAGCTTAGAATCCAGCGGGAGAAACGAGCAGTACTTC.

The chain employs TRBV19 and TRBJ1-2; D gene unclear. The CDR3 has 13 residues. V gave up 1 base and J gave up 6 bases, with 9 bases separating them. Looked up from germline, CDR1 is LNHDA and CDR2 is SQIVND (reference sequence). The CDR3 is CASSIAGGHGYTF. The DNA of the CDR3 is TGTGCCAGTAGTATAGCAGGAGGACATGGCTACACCTTC.

This chain connects TRBV12-5 to TRBJ2-3; D may be TRBD1 (6 bases). V lost 7 bases, J lost 0 bases, and 29 bases lay in between. The CDR3 runs to 20 residues. Germline lookup yields CDR1 LGHNT and CDR2 FRNRAP. The CDR3 protein is CASALGADRTRTTSTDTQYF. In DNA, the CDR3 is TGTGCTAGTGCCTTGGGGGCCGACAGGACACGAACCACTAGCACAGATACGCAGTATTTT.

The chain couples TRBV7-9 to TRBJ2-2; D may be TRBD1 (5 bases). CDR1 and CDR2 from the germline V gene are SEHNR and FQNEAQ (reference sequence). The CDR3 length is 14 residues. V lost 5 bases and J lost 7, with 14 bases in between. This CDR3 is CASSPLERGGELFF. The DNA for the CDR3 is TGTGCCAGCAGCCCACTTGAAAGGGGCGGGGAGCTGTTTTTT.